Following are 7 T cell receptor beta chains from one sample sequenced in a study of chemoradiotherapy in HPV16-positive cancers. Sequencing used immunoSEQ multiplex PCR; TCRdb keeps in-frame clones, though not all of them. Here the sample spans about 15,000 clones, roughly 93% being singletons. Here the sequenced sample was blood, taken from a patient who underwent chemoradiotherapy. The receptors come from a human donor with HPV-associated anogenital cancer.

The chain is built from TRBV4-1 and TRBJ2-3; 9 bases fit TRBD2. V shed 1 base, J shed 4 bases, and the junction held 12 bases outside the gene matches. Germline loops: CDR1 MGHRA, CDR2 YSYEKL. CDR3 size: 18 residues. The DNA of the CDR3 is TGCGCCAGCAGCCAAGCAATTAGTGCTAGCGGGGACTCAGATACGCAGTATTTT. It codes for CASSQAISASGDSDTQYF.

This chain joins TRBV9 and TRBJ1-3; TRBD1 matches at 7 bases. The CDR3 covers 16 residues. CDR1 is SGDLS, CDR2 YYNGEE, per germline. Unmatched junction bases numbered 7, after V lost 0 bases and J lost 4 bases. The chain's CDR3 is CASSVGDSAGGNTIYF. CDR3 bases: TGTGCCAGCAGCGTAGGGGACAGCGCGGGGGGAAACACCATATATTTT. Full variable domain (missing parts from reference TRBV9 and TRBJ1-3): DSGVTQTPKHLITATGQRVTLRCSPRSGDLSVYWYQQSLDQGLQFLIQYYNGEERAKGNILERFSAQQFPDLHSELNLSSLELGDSALYFCASSVGDSAGGNTIYFGEGSWLTVV.

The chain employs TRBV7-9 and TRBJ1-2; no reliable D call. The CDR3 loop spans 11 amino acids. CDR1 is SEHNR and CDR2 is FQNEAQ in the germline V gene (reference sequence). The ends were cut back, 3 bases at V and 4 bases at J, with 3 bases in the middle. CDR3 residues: CASSFTYGYTF. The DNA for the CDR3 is TGTGCCAGCAGCTTTACCTATGGCTACACCTTC.

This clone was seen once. The CDR3 DNA follows: TGTGCCAGCAGCGACCCGGTTCGAGCGGGAAGAGGTGAGCAGTTCTTC. Translating gives CASSDPVRAGRGEQFF. The rearrangement links TRBV5-4 to TRBJ2-1; TRBD2 aligns across 7 bases. The CDR3 extends over 16 amino acids. The trim removed 4 bases at V and 9 bases at J, leaving 16 bases unmatched. Germline assignment: CDR1 SGHNT and CDR2 YYREEE (reference sequence).

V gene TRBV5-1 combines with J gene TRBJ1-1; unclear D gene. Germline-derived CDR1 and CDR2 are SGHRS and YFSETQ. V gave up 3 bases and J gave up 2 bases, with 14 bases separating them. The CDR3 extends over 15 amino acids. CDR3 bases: TGCGCCAGCAGCTCGGACGGCTTACGCAACACTGAAGCTTTCTTT. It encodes CASSSDGLRNTEAFF.

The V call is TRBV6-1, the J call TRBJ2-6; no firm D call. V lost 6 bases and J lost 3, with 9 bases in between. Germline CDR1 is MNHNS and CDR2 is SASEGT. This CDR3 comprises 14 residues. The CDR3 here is CASRVPDGANVLTF. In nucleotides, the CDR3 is TGTGCCAGCAGGGTTCCGGATGGGGCCAACGTCCTGACTTTC.

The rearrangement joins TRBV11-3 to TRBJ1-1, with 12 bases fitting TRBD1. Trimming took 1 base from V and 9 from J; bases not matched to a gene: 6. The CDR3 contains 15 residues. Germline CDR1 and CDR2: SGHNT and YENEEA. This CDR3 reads CASSLGRDRGLQAFF. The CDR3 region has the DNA TGTGCCAGCAGCTTAGGCCGGGACAGGGGGCTACAAGCTTTCTTT.